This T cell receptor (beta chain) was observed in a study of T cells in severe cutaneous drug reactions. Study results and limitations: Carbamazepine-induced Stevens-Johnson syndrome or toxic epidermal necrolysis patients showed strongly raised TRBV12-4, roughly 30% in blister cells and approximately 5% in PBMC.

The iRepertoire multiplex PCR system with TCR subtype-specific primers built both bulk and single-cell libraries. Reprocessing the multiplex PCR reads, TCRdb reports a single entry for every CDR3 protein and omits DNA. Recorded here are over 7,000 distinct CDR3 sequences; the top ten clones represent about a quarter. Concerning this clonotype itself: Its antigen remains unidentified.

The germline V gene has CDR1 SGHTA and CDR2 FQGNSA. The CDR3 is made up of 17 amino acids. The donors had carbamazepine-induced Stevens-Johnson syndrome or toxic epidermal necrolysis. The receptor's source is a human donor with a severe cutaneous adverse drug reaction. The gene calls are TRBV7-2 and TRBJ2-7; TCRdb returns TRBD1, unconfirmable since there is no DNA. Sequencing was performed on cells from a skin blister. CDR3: CASSLALSMTGGDEQYF.